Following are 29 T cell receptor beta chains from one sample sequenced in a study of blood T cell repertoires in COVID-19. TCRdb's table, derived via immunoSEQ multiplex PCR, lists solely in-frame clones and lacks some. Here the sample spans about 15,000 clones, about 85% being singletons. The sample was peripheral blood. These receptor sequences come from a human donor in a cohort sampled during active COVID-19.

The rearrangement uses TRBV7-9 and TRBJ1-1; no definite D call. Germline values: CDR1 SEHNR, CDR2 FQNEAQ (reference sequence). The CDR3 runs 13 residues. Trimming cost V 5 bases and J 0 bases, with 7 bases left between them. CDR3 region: CASSDSVNTEAFF. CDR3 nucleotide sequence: TGTGCCAGCAGCGATTCAGTGAACACTGAAGCTTTCTTT.

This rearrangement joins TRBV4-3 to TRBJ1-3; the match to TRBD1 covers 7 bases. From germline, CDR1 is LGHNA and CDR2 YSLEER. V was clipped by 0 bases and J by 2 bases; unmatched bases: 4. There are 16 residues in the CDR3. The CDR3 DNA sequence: TGCGCCAGCAGCCAAGACAGGGGGATAGCTGGAAACACCATATATTTT. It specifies CASSQDRGIAGNTIYF.

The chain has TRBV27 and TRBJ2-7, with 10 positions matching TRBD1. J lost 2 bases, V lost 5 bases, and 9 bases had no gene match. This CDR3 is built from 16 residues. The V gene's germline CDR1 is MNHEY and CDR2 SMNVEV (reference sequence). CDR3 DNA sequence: TGTGCCAGCAGTCTAGCCTCGGGACAGGGGCCCTACGAGCAGTACTTC. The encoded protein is CASSLASGQGPYEQYF.

The CDR3 DNA reads as TGTGCCAGCAGCCAAGAGACAGGGGAGTTAACGAACACCGGGGAGCTGTTTTTT. Translating it yields CASSQETGELTNTGELFF. J is TRBJ2-2 and V is TRBV3-1 (or the pseudogene TRBV3-2), with TRBD1 matching over 8 bases. Germline assignment: CDR1 LGHDT and CDR2 YNNKEL (reference sequence). This CDR3 region has 18 residues. The V gene end was trimmed by 0 bases and the J gene end by 0 bases; junction bases not matched to a gene: 6.

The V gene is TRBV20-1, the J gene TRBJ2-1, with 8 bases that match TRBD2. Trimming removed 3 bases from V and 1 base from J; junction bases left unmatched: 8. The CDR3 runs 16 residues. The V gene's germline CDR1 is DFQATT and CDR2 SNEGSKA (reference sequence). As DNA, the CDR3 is TGCAGTGCTAGTTCGAGCGGGGGTAGGTCCTACAATGAGCAGTTCTTC. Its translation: CSASSSGGRSYNEQFF.

CDR3 coding DNA: TGTGCCAGCGACCCGCGGGTGGTCGGGACCCAGTACTTC. The encoded protein is CASDPRVVGTQYF. J is TRBJ2-5 and V is TRBV7-9, with D possibly being TRBD2 (5 bases). V dropped 8 bases and J dropped 7 bases, with 17 bases sitting between them. Per the germline V gene, CDR1 is SEHNR and CDR2 is FQNEAQ (reference sequence). This CDR3 is 13 amino acids long.

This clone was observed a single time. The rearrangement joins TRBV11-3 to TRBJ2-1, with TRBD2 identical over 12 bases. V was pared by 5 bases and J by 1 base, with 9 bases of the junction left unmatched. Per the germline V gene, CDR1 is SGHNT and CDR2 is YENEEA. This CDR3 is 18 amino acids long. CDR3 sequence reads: CASSHRWGTSGSYNEQFF. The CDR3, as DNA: TGTGCCAGCAGCCACCGGTGGGGGACTAGCGGGTCCTACAATGAGCAGTTCTTC. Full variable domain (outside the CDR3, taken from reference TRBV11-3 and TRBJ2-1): EAGVVQSPRYKIIEKKQPVAFWCNPISGHNTLYWYLQNLGQGPELLIRYENEEAVDDSQLPKDRFSAERLKGVDSTLKIQPAELGDSAVYLCASSHRWGTSGSYNEQFFGPGTRLTVL.

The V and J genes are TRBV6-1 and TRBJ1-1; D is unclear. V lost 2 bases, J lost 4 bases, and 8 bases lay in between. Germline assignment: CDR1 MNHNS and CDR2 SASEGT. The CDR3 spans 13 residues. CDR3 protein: CASSEKVSTEAFF. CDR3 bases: TGTGCCAGCAGTGAAAAAGTGAGCACTGAAGCTTTCTTT.

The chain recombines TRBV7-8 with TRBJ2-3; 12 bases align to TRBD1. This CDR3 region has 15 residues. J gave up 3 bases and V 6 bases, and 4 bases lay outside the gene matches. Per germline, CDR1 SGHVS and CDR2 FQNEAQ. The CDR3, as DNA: TGTGCCAGCAGTTGGGACAGGGGGCCGACAGATACGCAGTATTTT. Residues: CASSWDRGPTDTQYF. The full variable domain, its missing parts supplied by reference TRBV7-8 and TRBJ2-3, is GAGVSQSPRYKVAKRGQDVALRCDPISGHVSLFWYQQALGQGPEFLTYFQNEAQLDKSGLPSDRFFAERPEGSVSTLKIQRTQQEDSAVYLCASSWDRGPTDTQYFGPGTRLTVL.

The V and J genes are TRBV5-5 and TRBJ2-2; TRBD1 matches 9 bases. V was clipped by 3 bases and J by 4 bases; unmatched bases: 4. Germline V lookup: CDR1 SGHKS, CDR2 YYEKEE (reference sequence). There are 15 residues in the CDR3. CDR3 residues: CASSWGQGSTGELFF. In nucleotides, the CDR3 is TGTGCCAGCAGCTGGGGACAGGGAAGCACCGGGGAGCTGTTTTTT. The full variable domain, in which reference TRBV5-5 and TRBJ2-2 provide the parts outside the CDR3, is DAGVTQSPTHLIKTRGQQVTLRCSPISGHKSVSWYQQVLGQGPQFIFQYYEKEERGRGNFPDRFSARQFPNYSSELNVNALLLGDSALYLCASSWGQGSTGELFFGEGSRLTVL.

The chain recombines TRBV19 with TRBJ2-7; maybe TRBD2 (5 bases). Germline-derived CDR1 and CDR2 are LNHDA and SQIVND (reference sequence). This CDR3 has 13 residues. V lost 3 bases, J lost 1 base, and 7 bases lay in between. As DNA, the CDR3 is TGTGCCAGTAGTATGGGAGTATCCTACGAGCAGTACTTC. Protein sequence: CASSMGVSYEQYF.

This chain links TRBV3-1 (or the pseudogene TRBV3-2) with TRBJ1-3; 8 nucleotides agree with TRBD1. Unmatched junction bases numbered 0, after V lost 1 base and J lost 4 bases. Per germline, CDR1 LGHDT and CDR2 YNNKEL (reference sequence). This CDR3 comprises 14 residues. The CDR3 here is CASSQGTGGNTIYF. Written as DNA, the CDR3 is TGTGCCAGCAGCCAAGGGACAGGGGGAAACACCATATATTTT.

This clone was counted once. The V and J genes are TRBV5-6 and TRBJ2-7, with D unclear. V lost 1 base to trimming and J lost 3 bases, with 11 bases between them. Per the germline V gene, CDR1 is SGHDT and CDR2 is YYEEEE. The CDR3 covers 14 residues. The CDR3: CASSLYSGDYEQYF. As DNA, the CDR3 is TGTGCCAGCAGCTTGTATTCTGGAGACTACGAGCAGTACTTC. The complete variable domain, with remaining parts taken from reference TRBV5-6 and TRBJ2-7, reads DAGVTQSPTHLIKTRGQQVTLRCSPKSGHDTVSWYQQALGQGPQFIFQYYEEEERQRGNFPDRFSGHQFPNYSSELNVNALLLGDSALYLCASSLYSGDYEQYFGPGTRLTVT.

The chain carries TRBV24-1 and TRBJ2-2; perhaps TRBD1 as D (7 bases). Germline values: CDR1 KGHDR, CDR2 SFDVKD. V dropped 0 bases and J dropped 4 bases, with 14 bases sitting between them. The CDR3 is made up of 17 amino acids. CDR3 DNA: TGTGCCACCAGTGATTTGTCGCAGGGGGGAACCACCGGGGAGCTGTTTTTT. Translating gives CATSDLSQGGTTGELFF.

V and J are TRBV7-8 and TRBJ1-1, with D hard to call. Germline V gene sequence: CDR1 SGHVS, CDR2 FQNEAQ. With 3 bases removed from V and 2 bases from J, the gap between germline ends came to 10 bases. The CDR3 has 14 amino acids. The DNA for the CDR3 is TGTGCCAGCAGCTTTGGGGAGGCCAACACTGAAGCTTTCTTT. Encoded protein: CASSFGEANTEAFF.

For the CDR3, the DNA is TGTGCCAGCTCACCAGGACAGGGGTTCCACGAGCAGTACTTC. This codes for CASSPGQGFHEQYF. The V gene is TRBV18, the J gene TRBJ2-7; the match to TRBD1 covers 9 bases. This CDR3 spans 14 amino acids. Germline CDR1 reads KGHSH; CDR2 reads LQKENI. The junction had 4 bases not matched to a gene; V was cut back by 2 bases and J by 5 bases.

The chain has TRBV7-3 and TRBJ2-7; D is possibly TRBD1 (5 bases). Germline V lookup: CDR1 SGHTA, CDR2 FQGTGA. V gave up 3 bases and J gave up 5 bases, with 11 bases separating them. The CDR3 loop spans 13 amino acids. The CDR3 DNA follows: TGTGCCAGCAGCTTGGAAAGGGGCCACGAGCAGTACTTC. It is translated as CASSLERGHEQYF.

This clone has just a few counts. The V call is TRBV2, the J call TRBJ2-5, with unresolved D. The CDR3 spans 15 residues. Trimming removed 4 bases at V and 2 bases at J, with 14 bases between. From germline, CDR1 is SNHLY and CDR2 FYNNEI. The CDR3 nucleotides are TGTGCCAGCAGTGGCGCCCGACTGTCTCAAGAGACCCAGTACTTC. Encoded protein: CASSGARLSQETQYF.

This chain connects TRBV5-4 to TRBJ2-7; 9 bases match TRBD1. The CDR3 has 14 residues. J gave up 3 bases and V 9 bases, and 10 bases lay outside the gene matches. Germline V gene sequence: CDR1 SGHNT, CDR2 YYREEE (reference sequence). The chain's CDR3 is CATTPGTGIYEQYF. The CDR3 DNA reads TGTGCCACCACCCCCGGGACAGGGATCTACGAGCAGTACTTC.

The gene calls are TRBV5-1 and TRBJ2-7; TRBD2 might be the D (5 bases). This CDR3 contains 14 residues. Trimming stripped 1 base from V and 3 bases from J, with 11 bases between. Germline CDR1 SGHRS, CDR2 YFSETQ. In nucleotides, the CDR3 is TGCGCCAGCAGCTTGTGGGGAGAGAACTACGAGCAGTACTTC. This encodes CASSLWGENYEQYF.

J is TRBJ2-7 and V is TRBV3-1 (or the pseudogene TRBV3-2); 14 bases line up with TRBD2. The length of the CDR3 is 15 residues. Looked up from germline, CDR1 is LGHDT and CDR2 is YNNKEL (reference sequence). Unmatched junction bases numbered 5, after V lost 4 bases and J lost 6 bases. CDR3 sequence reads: CASSPRLAGGGEQYF. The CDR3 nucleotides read TGTGCCAGCAGCCCCCGACTAGCGGGGGGGGGCGAGCAGTACTTC.

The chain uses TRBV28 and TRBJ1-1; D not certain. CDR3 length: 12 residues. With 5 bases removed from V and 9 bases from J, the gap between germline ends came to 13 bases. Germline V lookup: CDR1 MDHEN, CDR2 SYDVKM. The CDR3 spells CASSLGGTQAFF. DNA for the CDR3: TGTGCCAGCAGTCTCGGCGGAACTCAAGCTTTCTTT.

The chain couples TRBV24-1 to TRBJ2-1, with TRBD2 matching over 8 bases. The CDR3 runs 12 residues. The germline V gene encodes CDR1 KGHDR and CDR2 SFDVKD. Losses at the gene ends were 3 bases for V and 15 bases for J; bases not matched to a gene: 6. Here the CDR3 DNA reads TGTGCCACCAGTGATCCCGGGACTAGACTGTTCTTC. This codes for CATSDPGTRLFF.

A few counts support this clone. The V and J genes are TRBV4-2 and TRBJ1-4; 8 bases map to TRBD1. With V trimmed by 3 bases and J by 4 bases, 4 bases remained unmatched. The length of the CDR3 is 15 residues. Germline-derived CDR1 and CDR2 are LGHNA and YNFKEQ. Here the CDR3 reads CASSHPDRGNEKLFF. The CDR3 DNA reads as TGTGCCAGCAGCCACCCAGACAGGGGTAATGAAAAACTGTTTTTT.

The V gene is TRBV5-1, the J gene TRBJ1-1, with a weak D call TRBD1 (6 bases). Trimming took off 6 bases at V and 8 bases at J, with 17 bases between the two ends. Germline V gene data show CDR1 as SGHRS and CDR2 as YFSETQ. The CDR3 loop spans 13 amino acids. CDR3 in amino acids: CASIAQGVGEAFF. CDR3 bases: TGCGCCAGCATAGCACAGGGCGTTGGCGAAGCTTTCTTT. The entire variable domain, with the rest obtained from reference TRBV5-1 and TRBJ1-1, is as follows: KAGVTQTPRYLIKTRGQQVTLSCSPISGHRSVSWYQQTPGQGLQFLFEYFSETQRNKGNFPGRFSGRQFSNSRSEMNVSTLELGDSALYLCASIAQGVGEAFFGQGTRLTVV.

The CDR3 spells CASSTLAPDTQYF. The CDR3 nucleotides read TGTGCCAGCAGTACTTTAGCCCCAGATACGCAGTATTTT. The gene calls are TRBV12-3 or TRBV12-4 and TRBJ2-3; D remains ambiguous. The CDR3 has 13 amino acids. Trimming cost V 5 bases and J 4 bases, with 10 bases left between them.

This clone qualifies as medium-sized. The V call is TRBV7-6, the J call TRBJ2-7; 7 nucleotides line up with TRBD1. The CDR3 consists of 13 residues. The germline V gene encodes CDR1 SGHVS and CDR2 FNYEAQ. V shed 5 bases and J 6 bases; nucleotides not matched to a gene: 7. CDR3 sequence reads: CASSPGQRGEQYF. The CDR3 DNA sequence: TGTGCCAGCAGCCCGGGACAGAGAGGCGAGCAGTACTTC.

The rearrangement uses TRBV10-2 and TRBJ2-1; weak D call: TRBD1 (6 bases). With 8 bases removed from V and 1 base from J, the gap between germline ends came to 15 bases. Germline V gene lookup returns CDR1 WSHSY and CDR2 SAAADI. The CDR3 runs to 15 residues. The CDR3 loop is CASLDRDTSYNEQFF. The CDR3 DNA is TGCGCCAGCCTGGACCGGGACACTTCCTACAATGAGCAGTTCTTC.

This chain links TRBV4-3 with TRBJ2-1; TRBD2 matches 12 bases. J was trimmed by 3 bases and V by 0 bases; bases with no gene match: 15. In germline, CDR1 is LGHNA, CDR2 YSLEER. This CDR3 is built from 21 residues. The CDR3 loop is CASSQEVLAGGPNTFYNEQFF. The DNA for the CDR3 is TGCGCCAGCAGCCAAGAAGTCCTAGCGGGAGGGCCAAACACGTTCTACAATGAGCAGTTCTTC.